Below are 26 T cell receptor beta chains sequenced from a single sample in a study of OX40 agonist ivuxolimab in advanced cancers. TCRdb's copy holds only in-frame clones and misses some; the assay was immunoSEQ multiplex PCR. The table lists about 51,000 clones, about four fifths of them singletons. The source was CD4+ or CD8+ T cells sorted from blood, collected in a trial of the OX40 agonist ivuxolimab. Receptors originate from an adult with an advanced solid tumor such as melanoma, head and neck, liver or kidney cancer.

The chain employs TRBV11-3 and TRBJ1-6; maybe TRBD1 (6 bases). CDR1 and CDR2 from the germline V gene are SGHNT and YENEEA. V shed 4 bases and J shed 10 bases, with 17 bases lying between them. This CDR3 has 15 amino acids. The CDR3 coding sequence is TGTGCCAGCAGCTCCGGAGCGGGGGGGCAGTCACCCCTCCACTTT. This gives the protein CASSSGAGGQSPLHF.

The chain links TRBV6-6 to TRBJ2-1; perhaps TRBD2 as D (6 bases). Germline CDR1 is MNHNY and CDR2 is SVGAGI (reference sequence). Trimming removed 5 bases from V and 7 bases from J, with 12 bases in between. The CDR3 has 13 amino acids. CDR3 nucleotides: TGTGCCAGCAGTGGGGACTGGAAAAATGAGCAGTTCTTC. The encoded protein is CASSGDWKNEQFF.

The J gene is TRBJ2-5, the V gene TRBV28; 9 bases match TRBD1. J gave up 5 bases and V 7 bases, and 8 bases lay outside the gene matches. CDR1 and CDR2 (germline): MDHEN, SYDVKM. The CDR3 has 14 amino acids. The CDR3 region has the DNA TGTGCCAGCAATGTACAGGGGGCAGGGGAGACCCAGTACTTC. Its protein is CASNVQGAGETQYF.

The V and J genes are TRBV6-1 and TRBJ2-3; 8 bases align to TRBD1. V lost 4 bases and J lost 8; bases outside the gene matches: 11. The CDR3 has 15 residues. Germline V lookup: CDR1 MNHNS, CDR2 SASEGT. The CDR3 is CASSGTGPFLGTQYF. Written as DNA, the CDR3 is TGTGCCAGCAGTGGGACAGGGCCCTTTCTCGGTACGCAGTATTTT.

V is TRBV7-9 and J is TRBJ1-1; unclear D gene. Germline V gene sequence: CDR1 SEHNR, CDR2 FQNEAQ (reference sequence). V was cut by 6 bases and J by 0 bases, with 11 bases left in between. The length of the CDR3 is 14 residues. CDR3 sequence reads: CASSQSGMNTEAFF. The CDR3 region has the DNA TGTGCCAGCAGTCAGTCCGGGATGAACACTGAAGCTTTCTTT.

This clone was counted only a few times. The J gene is TRBJ2-7, the V gene TRBV5-6; D gene ambiguous. Germline CDR1 and CDR2: SGHDT and YYEEEE. The CDR3 length is 11 residues. V lost 6 bases and J lost 5, with 9 bases in between. CDR3 residues: CASKNSDEQYF. CDR3 nucleotide sequence: TGTGCCAGCAAAAATTCCGACGAGCAGTACTTC.

The V and J genes are TRBV5-8 and TRBJ2-7, with a weak D call TRBD2 (5 bases). Germline-derived CDR1 and CDR2 are SGHTS and YDEGEE. The CDR3 has 16 residues. V lost 4 bases to trimming and J lost 4 bases, with 21 bases between them. CDR3 protein: CASSVGTLLASYEQYF. The CDR3 bases are TGTGCCAGCAGCGTTGGCACTTTGCTAGCTTCTTACGAGCAGTACTTC. The full variable domain, rest sourced from reference TRBV5-8 and TRBJ2-7, is EAGVTQSPTHLIKTRGQQATLRCSPISGHTSVYWYQQALGLGLQFLLWYDEGEERNRGNFPPRFSGRQFPNYSSELNVNALELEDSALYLCASSVGTLLASYEQYFGPGTRLTVT.

The chain has TRBV5-4 and TRBJ2-3; 12 positions match TRBD2. The germline CDR1 and CDR2 sequences are SGHNT and YYREEE (reference sequence). J was trimmed by 4 bases and V by 4 bases; bases with no gene match: 1. The CDR3 totals 14 residues. The CDR3 coding sequence is TGTGCCAGCAGCAGACTAGCGGGGGCAGATACGCAGTATTTT. Protein sequence: CASSRLAGADTQYF.

The DNA of the CDR3 is TGTGCCAGTAGTATAGTAGCGGGACTAGCGGGGCTCTACAATGAGCAGTTCTTC. It is translated as CASSIVAGLAGLYNEQFF. The rearrangement joins TRBV19 to TRBJ2-1, with 13 bases matching TRBD2. The CDR3 is 18 amino acids. V lost 1 base and J lost 3; bases outside the gene matches: 6. Germline assignment: CDR1 LNHDA and CDR2 SQIVND (reference sequence).

The V call is TRBV7-2, the J call TRBJ1-2, with 9 nucleotides matching TRBD1. Trimming removed 7 bases from V and 2 bases from J; junction bases left unmatched: 11. CDR3 length equals 16 residues. Germline CDR1 is SGHTA and CDR2 is FQGNSA. This CDR3 reads CASTKTGGGRNYGYTF. As DNA, the CDR3 is TGTGCCAGCACCAAAACAGGGGGCGGGAGGAACTATGGCTACACCTTC.

V gene TRBV5-6 combines with J gene TRBJ1-1, with D perhaps matching TRBD1 (5 bases). Germline CDR1 SGHDT, CDR2 YYEEEE. The CDR3 is made up of 14 amino acids. V gave up 2 bases and J gave up 5 bases, with 13 bases separating them. Here the CDR3 DNA reads TGTGCCAGCAGCTTTGTGGACATCCTTACTGAAGCTTTCTTT. The encoded protein is CASSFVDILTEAFF.

The chain joins TRBV6-5 to TRBJ1-6; tentative D call: TRBD1 (5 bases). Germline assignment: CDR1 MNHEY and CDR2 SVGAGI. This CDR3 has 14 amino acids. V lost 7 bases and J lost 9, with 16 bases in between. In DNA form, the CDR3 reads TGTGCCAGCATCAACGGGGGTGGTGGTTCACCCCTCCACTTT. It translates to CASINGGGGSPLHF.

This chain uses TRBV15 with TRBJ2-1; D tentatively fits TRBD1 or TRBD2 (6 bases each). Germline CDR1 reads LNHNV; CDR2 reads YYDKDF (reference sequence). The CDR3 sequence is 16 residues long. Deletions cut 0 bases from V and 7 bases from J, with 16 bases between. The CDR3 sequence is CATSRELRGAGNEQFF. CDR3 nucleotides: TGTGCCACCAGCAGAGAGTTGAGGGGGGCGGGAAATGAGCAGTTCTTC. Together with reference TRBV15 and TRBJ2-1, the CDR3 gives the full variable domain: DAMVIQNPRYQVTQFGKPVTLSCSQTLNHNVMYWYQQKSSQAPKLLFHYYDKDFNNEADTPDNFQSRRPNTSFCFLDIRSPGLGDTAMYLCATSRELRGAGNEQFFGPGTRLTVL.

V gene TRBV5-1 combines with J gene TRBJ1-1; D gene unclear. The CDR3 spans 13 residues. V shed 0 bases and J shed 7 bases, with 10 bases lying between them. Per the germline V gene, CDR1 is SGHRS and CDR2 is YFSETQ. The CDR3: CASSLVGGSEAFF. The CDR3 bases are TGCGCCAGCAGCTTGGTTGGTGGGAGTGAAGCTTTCTTT.

CDR3 bases: TGTGCCATCAGTGGGGGTGGGGGAGGAGACGAGACCCAGTACTTC. This gives the protein CAISGGGGGDETQYF. The chain recombines TRBV10-3 with TRBJ2-5; tentative D call: TRBD2 (6 bases). The CDR3 has 15 residues. CDR1 and CDR2 (germline): ENHRY, SYGVKD. The V and J ends lost 4 bases and 5 bases respectively, with 17 bases between them.

The chain is built from TRBV5-1 and TRBJ1-1; D might be TRBD1 (5 bases). V dropped 0 bases and J dropped 5 bases, with 11 bases sitting between them. CDR1 and CDR2 from the germline V gene are SGHRS and YFSETQ. This CDR3 has 14 amino acids. For the CDR3, the DNA is TGCGCCAGCAGCTTGGCCGGGGGGGAGACTGAAGCTTTCTTT. It yields the protein CASSLAGGETEAFF. Looking up the rest from reference TRBV5-1 and TRBJ1-1 gives the full variable domain: KAGVTQTPRYLIKTRGQQVTLSCSPISGHRSVSWYQQTPGQGLQFLFEYFSETQRNKGNFPGRFSGRQFSNSRSEMNVSTLELGDSALYLCASSLAGGETEAFFGQGTRLTVV.

The V call is TRBV5-4, the J call TRBJ2-3; TRBD2 aligns across 8 bases. V lost 4 bases, J lost 1 base, and 2 bases stayed unmatched. Looked up from germline, CDR1 is SGHNT and CDR2 is YYREEE (reference sequence). This CDR3 spans 14 amino acids. CDR3 bases: TGTGCCAGCAGCCCCGGGGGGGGCACAGATACGCAGTATTTT. This sequence encodes CASSPGGGTDTQYF.

In this sample, this clone turned up once. The chain employs TRBV18 and TRBJ2-4; D is uncertain. V gave up 3 bases and J gave up 8 bases, with 17 bases separating them. The germline V gene has CDR1 KGHSH and CDR2 LQKENI. The CDR3 extends over 15 amino acids. CDR3 protein: CASSPPPTYPYIQYF. Written as DNA, the CDR3 is TGTGCCAGCTCACCCCCTCCTACGTATCCGTACATTCAGTACTTC.

The chain couples TRBV5-1 to TRBJ2-3; TRBD2 matches at 13 bases. The ends lost 1 base at V and 6 bases at J; junction bases unmatched: 2. Per germline, CDR1 SGHRS and CDR2 YFSETQ. This CDR3 spans 15 amino acids. As DNA, the CDR3 is TGCGCCAGCAGCTTGTTGACTAGCGGGGGGGATACGCAGTATTTT. It is translated as CASSLLTSGGDTQYF.

J is TRBJ1-1 and V is TRBV14, with D perhaps matching TRBD1 (5 bases). CDR3 size: 16 residues. Germline CDR1 reads SGHDN; CDR2 reads FVKESK. Trimming removed 1 base at V and 1 base at J, with 13 bases between. The CDR3 region is CASSQGLGVSNTEAFF. The CDR3 DNA is TGTGCCAGCAGCCAAGGCCTAGGGGTCTCGAACACTGAAGCTTTCTTT.

The rearrangement joins TRBV6-5 to TRBJ1-2; D might be TRBD1 (5 bases). CDR1 is MNHEY, CDR2 SVGAGI, per germline. V was cut by 2 bases and J by 1 base, with 11 bases left in between. The CDR3 spans 15 residues. Here the CDR3 reads CASSYAGRINYGYTF. DNA for the CDR3: TGTGCCAGCAGTTACGCGGGACGGATTAACTATGGCTACACCTTC.

The V gene is TRBV19, the J gene TRBJ1-4, with 10 bases matching TRBD1. J was trimmed by 3 bases and V by 9 bases; bases with no gene match: 10. The length of the CDR3 is 16 residues. Germline lookup yields CDR1 LNHDA and CDR2 SQIVND (reference sequence). The CDR3 spells CASRDRGRSANEKLFF. In nucleotides, the CDR3 is TGTGCCAGCCGGGACAGGGGACGTTCAGCTAATGAAAAACTGTTTTTT.

This clone showed up just once. J is TRBJ2-1 and V is TRBV19, with 7 bases aligning to TRBD2. This CDR3 contains 15 residues. Per the germline V gene, CDR1 is LNHDA and CDR2 is SQIVND (reference sequence). Trimming removed 5 bases from V and 0 bases from J; junction bases left unmatched: 4. CDR3 sequence reads: CASSAGVSSYNEQFF. In DNA form, the CDR3 reads TGTGCCAGTAGTGCGGGGGTTAGCTCCTACAATGAGCAGTTCTTC. The full variable domain, in which reference TRBV19 and TRBJ2-1 provide the parts outside the CDR3, is DGGITQSPKYLFRKEGQNVTLSCEQNLNHDAMYWYRQDPGQGLRLIYYSQIVNDFQKGDIAEGYSVSREKKESFPLTVTSAQKNPTAFYLCASSAGVSSYNEQFFGPGTRLTVL.

This clone appeared a single time. The V and J genes are TRBV19 and TRBJ1-6; possibly TRBD1 for D (6 bases). The germline V gene has CDR1 LNHDA and CDR2 SQIVND (reference sequence). V lost 3 bases, J lost 7 bases, and 13 bases lay in between. The CDR3 runs to 15 residues. CDR3 sequence: CASSIIQGRNSPLHF. The DNA for the CDR3 is TGTGCCAGTAGTATTATTCAGGGGCGGAATTCACCCCTCCACTTT.

J is TRBJ1-5 and V is TRBV19; D may be TRBD1 (5 bases). V was shortened by 4 bases and J by 6 bases, with 13 bases between the two germline ends. Germline CDR1 reads LNHDA; CDR2 reads SQIVND (reference sequence). The CDR3 has 14 residues. The DNA for the CDR3 is TGTGCCAGTAGTACTGGGACTTTGAGTCAGCCCCAGCATTTT. Its protein is CASSTGTLSQPQHF.

This clone appeared a few times. The V gene is TRBV6-5, the J gene TRBJ2-2, with D unclear. The CDR3 extends over 12 amino acids. Germline V gene lookup returns CDR1 MNHEY and CDR2 SVGAGI. Trimming left V 6 bases short and J 3 bases short, with 5 bases between. CDR3 region: CASRSHTGELFF. The CDR3 region has the DNA TGTGCCAGCAGGTCTCACACCGGGGAGCTGTTTTTT.